This T cell receptor beta chain derives from a study of T cells in Graves' hyperthyroidism and ophthalmopathy. About the study: Peripheral blood collection took place at initial diagnosis, before any treatment.

There were TCR beta CDR3 regions amplified from RNA transcripts. During a first-round RT-PCR of the TCR CDR3, the HTBI primer set was used. TCRdb redid the calling of the multiplex PCR reads with MiXCR, one entry per CDR3 protein. Of about 640,000 distinct CDR3 sequences listed, less than 25% are singletons. The CDR3 contains 15 residues. Germline-derived CDR1 and CDR2 are PRHDT and FYEKMQ (reference sequence). V was pared by 1 base and J by 6 bases, with 15 bases between. The TCR originated in a man aged 30 to 45 with Graves' ophthalmopathy. Sequenced material: blood. The V and J genes are TRBV13 and TRBJ1-1; D might be TRBD1 (6 bases). Here the CDR3 reads CASSLETTGPAEAFF. The CDR3 region has the DNA TGTGCCAGCAGCTTAGAGACCACAGGGCCTGCTGAAGCTTTCTTT.